This T cell receptor (beta chain) was obtained from a study of cytomegalovirus exposure and HLA in healthy donors. At the level of the study: Samples from HLA-typed donors yielded 65 million to 85 million unique TCRs in an early data release. Points from the study as a whole: The study had only CMV serostatus as immune exposure information. Later analysis identified a missense DCLRE1C variant that was linked to TCR beta V- and J-gene trimming.

Deletions cut 1 base from V and 0 bases from J, with 13 bases between. CDR1 is MGHRA and CDR2 is YSYEKL in the germline V gene. The CDR3 has 17 amino acids. A remark on this clone: Its matching antigen is unknown.

PCR amplification relied on 60 Vbeta primers (plus 13 Jbeta primers). Only in-frame clones appear in the TCRdb table, and some are missing; sequencing was by immunoSEQ multiplex PCR. The sample has approximately 78,000 clones, 65% to 80% seen once. This chain connects TRBV4-1 to TRBJ1-3; D ambiguous. This receptor was identified in a man in his forties in good health and CMV-seropositive. The sequenced sample was PBMCs. The CDR3 bases are TGCGCCAGCAGCCAAGGTGATGGGAGGTCCTCTGGAAACACCATATATTTT. This codes for CASSQGDGRSSGNTIYF.